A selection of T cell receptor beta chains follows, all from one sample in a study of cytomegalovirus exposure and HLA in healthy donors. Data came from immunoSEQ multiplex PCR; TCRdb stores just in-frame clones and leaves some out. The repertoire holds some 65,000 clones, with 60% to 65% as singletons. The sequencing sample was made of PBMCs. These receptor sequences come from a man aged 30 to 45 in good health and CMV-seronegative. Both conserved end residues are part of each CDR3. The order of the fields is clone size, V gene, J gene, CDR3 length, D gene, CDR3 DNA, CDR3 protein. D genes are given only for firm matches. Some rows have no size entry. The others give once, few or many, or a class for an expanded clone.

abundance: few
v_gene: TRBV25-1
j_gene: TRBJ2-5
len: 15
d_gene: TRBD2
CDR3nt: TGTGCCAGCAGTGAATCTCTAGCGGGGGGCTACAATCCGTACTTC
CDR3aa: CASSESLAGGYNPYF

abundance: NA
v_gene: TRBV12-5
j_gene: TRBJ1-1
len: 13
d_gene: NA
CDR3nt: TGTGCTAGTGGACCTCCTATGTTCACTGAAGCTTTCTTT
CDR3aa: CASGPPMFTEAFF

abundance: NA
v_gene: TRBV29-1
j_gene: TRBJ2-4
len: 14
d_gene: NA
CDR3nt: TGCAGCGTGGTCCCAGGGGGGCCCAAAAACATTCAGTACTTC
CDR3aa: CSVVPGGPKNIQYF

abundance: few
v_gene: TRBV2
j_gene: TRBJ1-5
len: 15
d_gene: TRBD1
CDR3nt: TGTGCCAGCAGTCGGGACAGGGGTTCCTCTGGGCCCCAGCATTTT
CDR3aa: CASSRDRGSSGPQHF

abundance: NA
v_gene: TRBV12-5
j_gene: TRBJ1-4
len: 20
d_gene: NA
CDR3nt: TGTGCTAGTGGTTTGGTACTATTCCGCCGGCCTGTGATAAGTAATGAAAAACTGTTTTTT
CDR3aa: CASGLVLFRRPVISNEKLFF

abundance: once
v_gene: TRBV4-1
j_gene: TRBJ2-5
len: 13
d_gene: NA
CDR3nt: TGCGCCAGCAGCCAACAAGGAGCAATCGGCCAGTACTTC
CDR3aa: CASSQQGAIGQYF

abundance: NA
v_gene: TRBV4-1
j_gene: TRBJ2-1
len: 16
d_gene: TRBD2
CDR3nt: TGCGCCAGCAGCCAAGTGTGGACTAGCGGAGGGAGTGAGCAGTTCTTC
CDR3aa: CASSQVWTSGGSEQFF

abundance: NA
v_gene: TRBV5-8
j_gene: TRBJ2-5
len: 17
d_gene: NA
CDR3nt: TGTGCCAGCAGCCCTGATGGGGGGGGCCTCTCTCAAGAGACCCAGTACTTC
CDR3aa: CASSPDGGGLSQETQYF

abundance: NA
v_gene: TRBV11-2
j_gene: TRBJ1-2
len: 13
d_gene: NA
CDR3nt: TGTGCCAGCAGCTTAGAGCCAGACTATGGCTACACCTTC
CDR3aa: CASSLEPDYGYTF

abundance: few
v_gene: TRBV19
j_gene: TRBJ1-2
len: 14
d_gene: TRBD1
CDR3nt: TGTGCCAGTAGTTCGACAGGGGGTAACTATGGCTACACCTTC
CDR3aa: CASSSTGGNYGYTF

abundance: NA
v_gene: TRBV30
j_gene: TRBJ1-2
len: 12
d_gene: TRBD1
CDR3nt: TGTGCCTGGTCGACAGGGAGGCATGGCTACACCTTC
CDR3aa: CAWSTGRHGYTF

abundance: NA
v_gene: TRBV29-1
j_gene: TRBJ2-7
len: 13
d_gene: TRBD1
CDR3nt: TGCAGCGTAGCAGGACAGGAGGCCTACGAGCAGCACTTC
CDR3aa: CSVAGQEAYEQHF

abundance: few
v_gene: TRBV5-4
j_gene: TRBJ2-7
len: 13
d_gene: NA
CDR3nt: TGTGCCAGCAGCCGGGGTCCGACCTACGAGCAGTACTTC
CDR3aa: CASSRGPTYEQYF

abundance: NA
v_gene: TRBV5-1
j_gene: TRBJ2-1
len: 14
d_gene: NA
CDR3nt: TGCGCCAGCAGCCTGGAAGGACGGGGGAATGAGCAGTTCTTC
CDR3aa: CASSLEGRGNEQFF

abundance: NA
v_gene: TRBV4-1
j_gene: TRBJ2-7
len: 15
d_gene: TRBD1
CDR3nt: TGCGCCAGCAGCCAAGAGGGACAGGGGATGGACGAGCAGTACTTC
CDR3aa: CASSQEGQGMDEQYF

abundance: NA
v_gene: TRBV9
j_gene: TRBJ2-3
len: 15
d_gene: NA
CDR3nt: TGTGCCAGCAGCGCGCCCGGGGTGGGCACAGATACGCAGTATTTT
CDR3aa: CASSAPGVGTDTQYF

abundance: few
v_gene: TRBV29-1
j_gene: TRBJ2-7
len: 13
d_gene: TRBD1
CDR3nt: TGCAGCGCAGGGGTCACAGGGGGCTACGAGCAGTACTTC
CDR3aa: CSAGVTGGYEQYF

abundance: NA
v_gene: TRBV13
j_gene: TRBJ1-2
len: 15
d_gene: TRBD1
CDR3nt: TGTGCCAGCAGCTGGGGTACAGGGGGGAAGGGTGGCTACACCTTC
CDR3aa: CASSWGTGGKGGYTF

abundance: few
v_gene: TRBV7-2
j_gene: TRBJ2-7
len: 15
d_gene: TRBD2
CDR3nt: TGTGCCAGCAGCTTCCAGCGGGGGGGCTCCTACGAGCAGTACTTC
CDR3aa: CASSFQRGGSYEQYF

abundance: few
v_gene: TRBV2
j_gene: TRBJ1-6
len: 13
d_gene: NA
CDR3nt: TGTGCCACCGATACGGGAGATAATTCACCCCTCCACTTT
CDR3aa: CATDTGDNSPLHF

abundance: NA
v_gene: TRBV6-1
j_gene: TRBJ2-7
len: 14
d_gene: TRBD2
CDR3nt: TGTGCCAGCAAGCTACTAGCGGCGACCTACGAGCAGTACTTC
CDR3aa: CASKLLAATYEQYF

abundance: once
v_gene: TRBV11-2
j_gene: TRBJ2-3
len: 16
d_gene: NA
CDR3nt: TGTGCCAGCAGCACTTTCGGCAGGGGCGCAACAGATACGCAGTATTTT
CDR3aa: CASSTFGRGATDTQYF

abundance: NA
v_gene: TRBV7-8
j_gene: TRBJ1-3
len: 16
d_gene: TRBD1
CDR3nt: TGTGCCAGCAGCTCAGGACAGGGAATCTCTGGAAACACCATATATTTT
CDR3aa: CASSSGQGISGNTIYF

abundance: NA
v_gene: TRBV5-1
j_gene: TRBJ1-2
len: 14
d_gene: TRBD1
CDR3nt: TGCGCCAGCCGACCTACAGGGGCCTCAAATGGCTACACCTTC
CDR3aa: CASRPTGASNGYTF

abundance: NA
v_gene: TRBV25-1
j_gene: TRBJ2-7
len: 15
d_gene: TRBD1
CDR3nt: TGTGCCAGCAGTGATGCGGGGACAGGGGGTCTCGAGCAGTACTTC
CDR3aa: CASSDAGTGGLEQYF

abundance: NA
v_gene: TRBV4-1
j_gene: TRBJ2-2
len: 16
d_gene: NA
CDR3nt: TGCGCCAGCAGCCAATGGTCTGGCAGGAACACCGGGGAGCTGTTTTTT
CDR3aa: CASSQWSGRNTGELFF

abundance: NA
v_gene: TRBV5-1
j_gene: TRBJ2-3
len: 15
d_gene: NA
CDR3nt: TGCGCCAGCAGCCCCACCACTAGTAAAACAGATACGCAGTATTTT
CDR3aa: CASSPTTSKTDTQYF

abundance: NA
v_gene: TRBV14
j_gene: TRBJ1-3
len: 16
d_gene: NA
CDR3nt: TGTGCCAGCAGCCGAGGACTGATTTTCTCTGGAAACACCATATATTTT
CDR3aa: CASSRGLIFSGNTIYF

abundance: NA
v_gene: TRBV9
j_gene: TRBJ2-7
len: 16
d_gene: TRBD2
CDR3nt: TGTGCCAGCAGCCTCCGCAGCGGGGGGTACGACTACGAGCAGTACTTC
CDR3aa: CASSLRSGGYDYEQYF

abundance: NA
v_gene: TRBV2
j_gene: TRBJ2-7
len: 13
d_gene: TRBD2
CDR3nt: TGTGCCAGCTATGCTAGCGGGGTCTACGAGCAGTACTTC
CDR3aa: CASYASGVYEQYF

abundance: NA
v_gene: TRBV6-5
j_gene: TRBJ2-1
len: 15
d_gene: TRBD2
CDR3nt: TGTGCCAGCAGCCAACTAGCGGGGGGGCCCAATGAGCAGTTCTTC
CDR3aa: CASSQLAGGPNEQFF

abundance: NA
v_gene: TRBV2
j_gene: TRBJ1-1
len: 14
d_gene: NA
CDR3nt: TGTGCCAGCAACGAGGAGTCAGAAAACACTGAAGCTTTCTTT
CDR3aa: CASNEESENTEAFF

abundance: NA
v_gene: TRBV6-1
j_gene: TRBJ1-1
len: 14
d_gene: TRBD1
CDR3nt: TGTGCCAGCAGTGAGACAGGGGGAAGGACTGAAGCTTTCTTT
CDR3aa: CASSETGGRTEAFF

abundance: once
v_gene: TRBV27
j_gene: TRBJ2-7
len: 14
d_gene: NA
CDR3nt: TGTGCCACCAAACGGCTAGGGGGAAACTACGAGCAGTACTTC
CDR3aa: CATKRLGGNYEQYF

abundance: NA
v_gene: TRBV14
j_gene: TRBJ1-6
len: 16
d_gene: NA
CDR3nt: TGTGCCAGCAGCCGAGGACTGGGCTCCTATAATTCACCCCTCCACTTT
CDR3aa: CASSRGLGSYNSPLHF

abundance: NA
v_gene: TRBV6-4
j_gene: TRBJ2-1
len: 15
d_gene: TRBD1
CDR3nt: TGTGCCAGCAGTCAAAACAGGGGGCTGTACAATGAGCAGTTCTTC
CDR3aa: CASSQNRGLYNEQFF

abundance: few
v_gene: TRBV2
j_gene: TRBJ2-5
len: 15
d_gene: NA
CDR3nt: TGTGCCAGCAGTACAGGGACCGAGCTCCCGGAGACCCAGTACTTC
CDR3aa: CASSTGTELPETQYF

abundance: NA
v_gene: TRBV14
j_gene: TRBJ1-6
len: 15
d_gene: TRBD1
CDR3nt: TGTGCCAGCAGCTTCCTGACAGGGCATAATTCACCCCTCCACTTT
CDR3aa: CASSFLTGHNSPLHF

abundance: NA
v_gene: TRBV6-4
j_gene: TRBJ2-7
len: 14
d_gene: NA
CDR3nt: TGTGCCAGCCCAGTACTTGGGCTTCCCTACGAGCAGTACTTC
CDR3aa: CASPVLGLPYEQYF

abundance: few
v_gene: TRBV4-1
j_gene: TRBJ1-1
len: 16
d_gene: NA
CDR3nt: TGCGCCAGCACCTTAAGTAACCAGGCCAGGGGCACTGAAGCTTTCTTT
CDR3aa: CASTLSNQARGTEAFF